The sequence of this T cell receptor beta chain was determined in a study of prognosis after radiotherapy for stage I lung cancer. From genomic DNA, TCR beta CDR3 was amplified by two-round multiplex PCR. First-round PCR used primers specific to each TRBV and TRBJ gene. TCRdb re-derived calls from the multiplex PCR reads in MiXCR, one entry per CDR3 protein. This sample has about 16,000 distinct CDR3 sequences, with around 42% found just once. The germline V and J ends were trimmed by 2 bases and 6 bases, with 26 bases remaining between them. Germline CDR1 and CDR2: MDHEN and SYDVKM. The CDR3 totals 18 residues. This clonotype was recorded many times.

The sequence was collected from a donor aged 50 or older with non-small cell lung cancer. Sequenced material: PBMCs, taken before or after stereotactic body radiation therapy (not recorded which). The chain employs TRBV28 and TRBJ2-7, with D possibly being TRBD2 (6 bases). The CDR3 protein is CASSLPYRTGLPVGEQYF. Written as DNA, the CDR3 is TGTGCCAGCAGTTTACCCTACCGGACGGGACTTCCCGTGGGCGAGCAGTACTTC.